This T cell receptor (beta chain) was observed in a study of T cell changes during pregnancy in multiple sclerosis. The CDR3 has 13 amino acids. The junction had 4 bases not matched to a gene; V was cut back by 5 bases and J by 4 bases. Germline CDR1 SGHTA, CDR2 FQGNSA. Assay used: immunoSEQ multiplex PCR; TCRdb lists only in-frame clones, some missing. The table includes 45,000 to 65,000 clones, 90% to 95% detected once. The input for sequencing was CD8+ T cells from peripheral blood mononuclear cells, taken in the third trimester of pregnancy. The origin of this receptor is a female donor with multiple sclerosis, enrolled in a pregnancy study. The rearrangement links TRBV7-2 to TRBJ1-2, with 7 bases matching TRBD1. CDR3 sequence (DNA): TGTGCCAGCAGCGGGACAGACTCCTATGGCTACACCTTC. It specifies CASSGTDSYGYTF. The whole variable domain, remainder taken from reference TRBV7-2 and TRBJ1-2, is GAGVSQSPSNKVTEKGKDVELRCDPISGHTALYWYRQSLGQGLEFLIYFQGNSAPDKSGLPSDRFSAERTGGSVSTLTIQRTQQEDSAVYLCASSGTDSYGYTFGSGTRLTVV.